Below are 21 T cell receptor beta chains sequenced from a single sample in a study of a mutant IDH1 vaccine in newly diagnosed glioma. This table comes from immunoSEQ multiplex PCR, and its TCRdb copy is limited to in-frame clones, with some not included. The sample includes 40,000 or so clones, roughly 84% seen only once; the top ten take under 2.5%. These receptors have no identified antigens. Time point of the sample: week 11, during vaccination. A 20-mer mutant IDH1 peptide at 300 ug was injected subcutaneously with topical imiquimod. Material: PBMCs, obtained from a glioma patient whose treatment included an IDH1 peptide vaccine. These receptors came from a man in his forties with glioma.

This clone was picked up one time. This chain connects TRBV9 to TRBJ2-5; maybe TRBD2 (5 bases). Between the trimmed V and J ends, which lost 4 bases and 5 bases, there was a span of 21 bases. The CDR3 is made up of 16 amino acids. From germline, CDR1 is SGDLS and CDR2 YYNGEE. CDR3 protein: CASSFISAGWGETQYF. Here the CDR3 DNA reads TGTGCCAGCAGCTTCATATCGGCGGGTTGGGGTGAGACCCAGTACTTC.

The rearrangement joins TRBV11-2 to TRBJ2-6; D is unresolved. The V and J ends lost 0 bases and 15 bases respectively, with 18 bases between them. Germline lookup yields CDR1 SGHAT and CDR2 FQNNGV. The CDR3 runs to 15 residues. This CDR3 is CASSLELDVRSTLTF. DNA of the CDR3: TGTGCCAGCAGCTTAGAGCTGGATGTTCGGTCGACCCTGACTTTC.

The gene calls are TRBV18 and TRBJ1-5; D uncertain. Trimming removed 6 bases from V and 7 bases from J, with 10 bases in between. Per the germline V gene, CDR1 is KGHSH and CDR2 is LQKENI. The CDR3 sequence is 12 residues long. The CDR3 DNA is TGTGCCAGCTCTCTCCGAGGGCAGCCCCAGCATTTT. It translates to CASSLRGQPQHF. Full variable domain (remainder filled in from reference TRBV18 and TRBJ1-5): NAGVMQNPRHLVRRRGQEARLRCSPMKGHSHVYWYRQLPEEGLKFMVYLQKENIIDESGMPKERFSAEFPKEGPSILRIQQVVRGDSAAYFCASSLRGQPQHFGDGTRLSIL.

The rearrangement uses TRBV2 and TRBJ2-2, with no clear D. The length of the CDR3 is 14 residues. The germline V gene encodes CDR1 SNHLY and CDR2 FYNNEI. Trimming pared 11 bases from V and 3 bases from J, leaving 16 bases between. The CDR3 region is CACLISGYTGELFF. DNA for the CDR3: TGTGCCTGCCTAATTTCCGGGTACACCGGGGAGCTGTTTTTT.

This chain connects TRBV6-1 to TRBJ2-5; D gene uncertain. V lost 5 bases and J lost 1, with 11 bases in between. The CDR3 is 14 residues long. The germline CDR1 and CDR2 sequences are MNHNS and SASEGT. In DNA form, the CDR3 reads TGTGCCAGCAGTACCGTTGGCGCCCAAGAGACCCAGTACTTC. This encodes CASSTVGAQETQYF.

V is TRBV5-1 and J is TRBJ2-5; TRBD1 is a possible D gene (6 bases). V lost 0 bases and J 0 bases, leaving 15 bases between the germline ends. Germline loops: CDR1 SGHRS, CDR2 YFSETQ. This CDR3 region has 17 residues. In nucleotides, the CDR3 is TGCGCCAGCAGCTTGGTGTTAGGGCAGGGGTACCAAGAGACCCAGTACTTC. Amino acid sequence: CASSLVLGQGYQETQYF.

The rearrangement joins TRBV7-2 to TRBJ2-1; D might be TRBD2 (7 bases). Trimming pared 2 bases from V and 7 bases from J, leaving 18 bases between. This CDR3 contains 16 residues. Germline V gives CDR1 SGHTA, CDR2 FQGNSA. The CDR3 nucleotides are TGTGCCAGCAGCTTATGGGGGGGCAGTGAGGGTAATGAGCAGTTCTTC. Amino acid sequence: CASSLWGGSEGNEQFF.

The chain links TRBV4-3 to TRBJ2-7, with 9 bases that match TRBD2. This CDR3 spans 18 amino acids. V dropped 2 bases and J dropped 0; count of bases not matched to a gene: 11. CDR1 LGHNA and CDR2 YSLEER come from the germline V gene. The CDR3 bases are TGCGCCAGCAGCCAAAGACGACTAGCGGTTTCCAGCTCCTACGAGCAGTACTTC. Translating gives CASSQRRLAVSSSYEQYF.

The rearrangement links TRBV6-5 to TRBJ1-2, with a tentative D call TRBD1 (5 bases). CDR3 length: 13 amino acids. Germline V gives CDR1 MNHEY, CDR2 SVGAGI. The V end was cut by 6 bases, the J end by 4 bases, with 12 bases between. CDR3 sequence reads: CASSSGTVYGYTF. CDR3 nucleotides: TGTGCCAGCAGCTCCGGGACGGTCTATGGCTACACCTTC.

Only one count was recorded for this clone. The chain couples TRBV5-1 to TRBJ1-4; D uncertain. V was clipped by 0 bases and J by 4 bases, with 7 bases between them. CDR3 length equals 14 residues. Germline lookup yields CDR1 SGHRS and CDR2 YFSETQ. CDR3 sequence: CASSLAGNNEKLFF. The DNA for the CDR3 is TGCGCCAGCAGCTTGGCGGGGAATAATGAAAAACTGTTTTTT.

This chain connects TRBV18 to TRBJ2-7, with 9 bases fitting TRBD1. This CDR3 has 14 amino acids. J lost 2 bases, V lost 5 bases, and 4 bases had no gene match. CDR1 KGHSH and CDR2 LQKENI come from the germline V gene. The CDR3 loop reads CASSTGTGTYEQYF. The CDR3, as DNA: TGTGCCAGCTCAACCGGGACAGGGACCTACGAGCAGTACTTC.

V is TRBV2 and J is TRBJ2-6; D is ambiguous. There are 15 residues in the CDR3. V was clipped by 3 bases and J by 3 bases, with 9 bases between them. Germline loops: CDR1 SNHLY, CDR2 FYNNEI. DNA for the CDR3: TGTGCCAGCAGTGACCAGGCTCTTGGGGCCAACGTCCTGACTTTC. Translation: CASSDQALGANVLTF.

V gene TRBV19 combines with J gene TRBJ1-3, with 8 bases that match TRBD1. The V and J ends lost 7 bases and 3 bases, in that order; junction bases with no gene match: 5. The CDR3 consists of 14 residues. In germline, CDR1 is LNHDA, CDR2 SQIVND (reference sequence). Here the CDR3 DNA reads TGTGCCAGTACCCAGGGGGCTTATGGAAACACCATATATTTT. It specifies CASTQGAYGNTIYF.

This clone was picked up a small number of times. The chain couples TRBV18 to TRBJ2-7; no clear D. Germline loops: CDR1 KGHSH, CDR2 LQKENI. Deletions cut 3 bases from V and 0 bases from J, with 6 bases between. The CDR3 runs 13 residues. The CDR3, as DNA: TGTGCCAGCTCACCGGGCGACTCCTACGAGCAGTACTTC. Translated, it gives CASSPGDSYEQYF.

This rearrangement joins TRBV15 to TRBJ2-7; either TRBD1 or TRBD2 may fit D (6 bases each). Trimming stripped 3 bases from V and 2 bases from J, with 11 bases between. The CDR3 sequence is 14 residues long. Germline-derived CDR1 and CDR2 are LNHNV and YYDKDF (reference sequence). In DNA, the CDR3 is TGTGCCACCAGCAGTTCGGAGGGGGCCTACGAGCAGTACTTC. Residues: CATSSSEGAYEQYF.

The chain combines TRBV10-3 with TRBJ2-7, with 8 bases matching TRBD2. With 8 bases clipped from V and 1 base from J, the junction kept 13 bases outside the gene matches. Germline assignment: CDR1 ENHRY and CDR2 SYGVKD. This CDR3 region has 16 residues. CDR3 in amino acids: CAIPLMRAGASYEQYF. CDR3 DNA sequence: TGTGCCATCCCCTTGATGAGAGCGGGAGCATCCTACGAGCAGTACTTC.

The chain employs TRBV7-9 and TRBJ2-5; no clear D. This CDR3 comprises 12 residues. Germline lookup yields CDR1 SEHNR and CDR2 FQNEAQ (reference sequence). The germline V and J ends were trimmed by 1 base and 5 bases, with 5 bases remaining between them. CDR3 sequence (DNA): TGTGCCAGCAGCTTAGTCGGGGAGACCCAGTACTTC. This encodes CASSLVGETQYF.

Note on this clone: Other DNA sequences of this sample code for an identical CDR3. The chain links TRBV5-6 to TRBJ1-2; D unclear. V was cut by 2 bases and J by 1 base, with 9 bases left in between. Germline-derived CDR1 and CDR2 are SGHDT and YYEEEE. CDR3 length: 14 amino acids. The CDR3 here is CASSLGRVNYGYTF. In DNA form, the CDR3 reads TGTGCCAGCAGCTTAGGGAGGGTTAACTATGGCTACACCTTC.

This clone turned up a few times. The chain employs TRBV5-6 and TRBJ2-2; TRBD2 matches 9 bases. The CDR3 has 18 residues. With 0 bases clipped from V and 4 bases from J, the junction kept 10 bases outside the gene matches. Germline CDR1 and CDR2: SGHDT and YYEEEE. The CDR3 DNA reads TGTGCCAGCAGCTTGGGAAGTAGCGGGAGCTTCGTCACCGGGGAGCTGTTTTTT. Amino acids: CASSLGSSGSFVTGELFF.

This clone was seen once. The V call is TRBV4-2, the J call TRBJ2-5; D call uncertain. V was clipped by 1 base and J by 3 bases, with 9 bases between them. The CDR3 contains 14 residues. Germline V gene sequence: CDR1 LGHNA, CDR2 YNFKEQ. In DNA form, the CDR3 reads TGTGCCAGCAGCCAAGGAACGGCAGAAGAGACCCAGTACTTC. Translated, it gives CASSQGTAEETQYF.

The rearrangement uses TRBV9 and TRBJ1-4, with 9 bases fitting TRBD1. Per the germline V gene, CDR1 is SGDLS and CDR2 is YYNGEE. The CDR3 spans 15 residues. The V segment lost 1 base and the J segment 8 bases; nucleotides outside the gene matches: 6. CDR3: CASSVFGTGYEKLFF. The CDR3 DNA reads TGTGCCAGCAGCGTATTCGGGACAGGGTACGAAAAACTGTTTTTT.